The 22 T cell receptor beta chains below all came from one sample that was sequenced in a study of blood T cell repertoires in COVID-19. Profiled with immunoSEQ multiplex PCR; TCRdb holds only in-frame clones, not every one. Of more than 85,000 clones in the sample, approximately 88% were seen once. Sample: peripheral blood. These receptors came from a human donor in a cohort sampled during active COVID-19.

The J gene is TRBJ2-2, the V gene TRBV4-3; TRBD2 is a possible D gene (5 bases). V lost 4 bases and J lost 2, with 11 bases in between. The CDR3 extends over 15 amino acids. Germline CDR1 reads LGHNA; CDR2 reads YSLEER. This CDR3 is CASSRLGENTGELFF. The CDR3 bases are TGCGCCAGCAGCCGCCTCGGGGAAAACACCGGGGAGCTGTTTTTT.

The rearrangement joins TRBV5-1 to TRBJ2-2; 7 bases are shared with TRBD2. The CDR3 is made up of 15 amino acids. V lost 5 bases to trimming and J lost 3 bases; unmatched junction nucleotides: 7. Germline loops: CDR1 SGHRS, CDR2 YFSETQ. The chain's CDR3 is CASRVGLGDTGELFF. The CDR3 coding sequence is TGCGCCAGCAGGGTTGGACTAGGAGACACCGGGGAGCTGTTTTTT. Combining the CDR3 with reference TRBV5-1 and TRBJ2-2 gives the whole variable domain KAGVTQTPRYLIKTRGQQVTLSCSPISGHRSVSWYQQTPGQGLQFLFEYFSETQRNKGNFPGRFSGRQFSNSRSEMNVSTLELGDSALYLCASRVGLGDTGELFFGEGSRLTVL.

In DNA, the CDR3 is TGCGCCACGTACCGCCCGCGTCTCTATGGCTACACCTTC. Protein product: CATYRPRLYGYTF. The chain links TRBV10-1 to TRBJ1-2; D call uncertain. CDR1 is WNHNN, CDR2 SYGVQD, per germline (reference sequence). This CDR3 region has 13 residues. V was cut by 10 bases and J by 4 bases, with 16 bases left in between.

V gene TRBV5-1 combines with J gene TRBJ1-1; D unresolved. From germline, CDR1 is SGHRS and CDR2 YFSETQ. This CDR3 contains 14 residues. V shed 4 bases and J shed 0 bases, with 10 bases lying between them. The CDR3 loop is CASSPTTMNTEAFF. The CDR3 DNA is TGCGCCAGCAGCCCGACAACAATGAACACTGAAGCTTTCTTT. The full variable domain, its missing parts supplied by reference TRBV5-1 and TRBJ1-1, is KAGVTQTPRYLIKTRGQQVTLSCSPISGHRSVSWYQQTPGQGLQFLFEYFSETQRNKGNFPGRFSGRQFSNSRSEMNVSTLELGDSALYLCASSPTTMNTEAFFGQGTRLTVV.

This clone was counted a few times. This rearrangement joins TRBV18 to TRBJ1-6, with TRBD1 identical over 9 bases. Germline CDR1 reads KGHSH; CDR2 reads LQKENI. J lost 7 bases, V lost 6 bases, and 10 bases had no gene match. The CDR3 runs to 16 residues. CDR3 sequence: CASSQPGQGVNSPLHF. CDR3 sequence (DNA): TGTGCCAGCTCGCAACCGGGACAGGGTGTCAATTCACCCCTCCACTTT.

The chain combines TRBV2 with TRBJ2-1; TRBD1 agrees at 9 bases. With 6 bases clipped from V and 6 bases from J, the junction kept 9 bases outside the gene matches. In germline, CDR1 is SNHLY, CDR2 FYNNEI. CDR3 length: 15 residues. The CDR3 DNA follows: TGTGCCAGCAGGAGAGACAGGGGGGCAGCCAATGAGCAGTTCTTC. Translation: CASRRDRGAANEQFF.

This chain uses TRBV5-1 with TRBJ1-4, with TRBD1 matching 9 bases. This CDR3 is 14 amino acids long. Germline V lookup: CDR1 SGHRS, CDR2 YFSETQ. With 3 bases clipped from V and 8 bases from J, the junction kept 5 bases outside the gene matches. The DNA for the CDR3 is TGCGCCAGCAGCTCACAGGGGGCGGAGGAAAAACTGTTTTTT. Translation: CASSSQGAEEKLFF. The variable domain in full, completed from reference TRBV5-1 and TRBJ1-4, reads KAGVTQTPRYLIKTRGQQVTLSCSPISGHRSVSWYQQTPGQGLQFLFEYFSETQRNKGNFPGRFSGRQFSNSRSEMNVSTLELGDSALYLCASSSQGAEEKLFFGSGTQLSVL.

The chain uses TRBV5-1 and TRBJ1-6, with TRBD1 as a possible D gene (5 bases). CDR1 and CDR2 (germline): SGHRS, YFSETQ. The CDR3 extends over 15 amino acids. With 1 base removed from V and 7 bases from J, the gap between germline ends came to 12 bases. The CDR3 here is CASSLWSGVNSPLHF. The CDR3 DNA sequence: TGCGCCAGCAGCTTGTGGTCGGGGGTCAATTCACCCCTCCACTTT.

The V and J genes are TRBV18 and TRBJ2-4; 9 bases match TRBD2. This CDR3 region has 15 residues. CDR1 and CDR2 (germline): KGHSH, LQKENI. V was clipped by 2 bases and J by 8 bases; unmatched bases: 7. The CDR3 DNA follows: TGTGCCAGCTCACCAACGGCGGGGGGGGTGGACATTCAGTACTTC. It codes for CASSPTAGGVDIQYF.

The rearrangement uses TRBV15 and TRBJ1-5, with 7 bases matching TRBD1. V was pared by 0 bases and J by 4 bases, with 9 bases of the junction left unmatched. The CDR3 covers 17 residues. Germline V CDR1 and CDR2: LNHNV, YYDKDF (reference sequence). For the CDR3, the DNA is TGTGCCACCAGCAGAGATCAGACCCGGGACAGAAATCAGCCCCAGCATTTT. It is translated as CATSRDQTRDRNQPQHF.

The V and J genes are TRBV28 and TRBJ2-7; 9 bases are shared with TRBD1. The ends lost 6 bases at V and 5 bases at J; junction bases unmatched: 17. Germline CDR1 MDHEN, CDR2 SYDVKM. CDR3 length equals 17 residues. The CDR3 nucleotides are TGTGCCAGCAGGGTACCGGGACAGGGTTATCTAGGCGACGAGCAGTACTTC. Protein: CASRVPGQGYLGDEQYF.

V is TRBV11-2 and J is TRBJ1-2, with 7 bases lining up with TRBD1. The CDR3 totals 13 residues. CDR1 is SGHAT and CDR2 is FQNNGV in the germline V gene. The V segment lost 4 bases and the J segment 6 bases; nucleotides outside the gene matches: 5. The CDR3 is CASSSLTGDGYTF. The CDR3 nucleotides are TGTGCCAGCAGCTCCCTTACAGGGGATGGCTACACCTTC.

The rearrangement links TRBV10-1 to TRBJ1-2; TRBD1 matches 10 bases. This CDR3 has 16 amino acids. The trim removed 5 bases at V and 2 bases at J, leaving 8 bases unmatched. Germline V gives CDR1 WNHNN, CDR2 SYGVQD (reference sequence). The CDR3, as DNA: TGCGCCAGCAGTTATAGACAGGGGGCATCGAACTATGGCTACACCTTC. It encodes CASSYRQGASNYGYTF.

This clone was counted a single time. CDR3 region: CASSRLSRRPEAFF. CDR3 coding DNA: TGTGCCAGCAGCCGACTCTCACGCAGACCTGAAGCTTTCTTT. This chain links TRBV3-1 (or the pseudogene TRBV3-2) with TRBJ1-1, with D unclear. V lost 4 bases to trimming and J lost 6 bases, with 15 bases between them. CDR1 LGHDT and CDR2 YNNKEL come from the germline V gene (reference sequence). This CDR3 is built from 14 residues.

The chain carries TRBV11-2 and TRBJ1-5, with D perhaps matching TRBD1 (6 bases). CDR1 is SGHAT, CDR2 FQNNGV, per germline. This CDR3 spans 16 amino acids. The V and J ends lost 0 bases and 2 bases respectively, with 11 bases between them. CDR3 in amino acids: CASSLDHQGRNQPQHF. In DNA, the CDR3 is TGTGCCAGCAGCTTAGATCACCAGGGGCGCAATCAGCCCCAGCATTTT. Drawing the rest from reference TRBV11-2 and TRBJ1-5, the complete variable domain is EAGVAQSPRYKIIEKRQSVAFWCNPISGHATLYWYQQILGQGPKLLIQFQNNGVVDDSQLPKDRFSAERLKGVDSTLKIQPAKLEDSAVYLCASSLDHQGRNQPQHFGDGTRLSIL.

V and J are TRBV7-9 and TRBJ1-1; a weak D match, TRBD1 (5 bases). Trimming took off 10 bases at V and 5 bases at J, with 17 bases between the two ends. CDR3 size: 13 residues. In germline, CDR1 is SEHNR, CDR2 FQNEAQ (reference sequence). The CDR3 loop reads CATRQGTVTEAFF. In DNA form, the CDR3 reads TGTGCCACCCGCCAGGGTACGGTGACTGAAGCTTTCTTT.

The chain has TRBV5-4 and TRBJ1-1; 9 bases are shared with TRBD1. Germline V lookup: CDR1 SGHNT, CDR2 YYREEE (reference sequence). Trimming at V came to 3 bases and at J to 4 bases, leaving 7 bases not matched to a gene. The CDR3 length is 15 residues. This chain's CDR3 is CASSSTGTGLTEAFF. The CDR3 DNA reads as TGTGCCAGCAGCTCGACCGGGACAGGGCTCACTGAAGCTTTCTTT.

This clone was counted a few times. The chain couples TRBV27 to TRBJ2-7; D possibly corresponds to TRBD1 (7 bases). Per germline, CDR1 MNHEY and CDR2 SMNVEV (reference sequence). The CDR3 runs to 15 residues. Trimming took 6 bases from V and 2 from J, leaving 17 bases between them. For the CDR3, the DNA is TGTGCCAGCAGACTTAATCAGGGGGGAACCTACGAGCAGTACTTC. This encodes CASRLNQGGTYEQYF.

The chain has TRBV14 and TRBJ1-2; 8 bases align to TRBD1. Unmatched junction bases numbered 8, after V lost 0 bases and J lost 8 bases. The germline V gene encodes CDR1 SGHDN and CDR2 FVKESK. The CDR3 runs 15 residues. The CDR3 DNA reads TGTGCCAGCAGCCAAGAACTGACAGGGGTAGGCGGCTACACCTTC. This encodes CASSQELTGVGGYTF.

The CDR3 here is CASRKEGGTVGEQYF. In DNA, the CDR3 is TGTGCCAGCAGGAAAGAGGGGGGGACGGTGGGCGAGCAGTACTTC. The rearrangement joins TRBV6-4 to TRBJ2-7; D is perhaps TRBD2 (7 bases). Germline V lookup: CDR1 MRHNA, CDR2 SNTAGT. The CDR3 sequence is 15 residues long. V was cut by 6 bases and J by 6 bases, with 21 bases left in between.

This clone was counted at least ten times. The chain links TRBV18 to TRBJ1-2; 7 nucleotides agree with TRBD1. Unmatched junction bases numbered 8, after V lost 0 bases and J lost 7 bases. CDR3 length: 15 residues. Germline V CDR1 and CDR2: KGHSH, LQKENI. CDR3 loop: CASSPPYRDRSGYTF. CDR3 nucleotide sequence: TGTGCCAGCTCACCACCGTACCGGGACAGAAGTGGCTACACCTTC.

The chain couples TRBV9 to TRBJ2-3, with 9 bases matching TRBD2. V was pared by 4 bases and J by 4 bases, with 10 bases of the junction left unmatched. This CDR3 is 16 amino acids long. CDR1 is SGDLS and CDR2 is YYNGEE in the germline V gene. The CDR3 sequence: CASSHPSAGGSDTQYF. The CDR3 DNA reads as TGTGCCAGCAGCCACCCTTCAGCGGGGGGTTCAGATACGCAGTATTTT.